The 10 T cell receptor beta chains below all came from one sample that was sequenced in a study of T-cell memory formation after mild COVID-19. Via MiXCR, TCRdb re-called the 5' RACE reads, giving one row per CDR3 protein. The sample holds 70,000 to 100,000 distinct CDR3 sequences, about 14% seen once. Material for sequencing was PBMCs or a T cell subset sorted from them (not recorded which). The receptor set was obtained from a man aged 18 to 35 who had mild COVID-19 (a few samples of this study predate the infection). Cell type and time point are not known.

This clonotype has more than one count but fewer than ten. The chain carries TRBV5-6 and TRBJ1-4, with D unclear. Germline V gene sequence: CDR1 SGHDT, CDR2 YYEEEE. V was pared by 4 bases and J by 1 base, with 17 bases between. This CDR3 region has 17 residues. CDR3 region: CASSPRGEGQTNEKLFF. The CDR3 bases are TGTGCCAGCAGCCCCCGCGGGGAGGGCCAAACTAATGAAAAACTGTTTTTT.

The J gene is TRBJ1-2, the V gene TRBV5-4; 7 bases align to TRBD1. V was pared by 0 bases and J by 9 bases, with 8 bases of the junction left unmatched. The germline V gene has CDR1 SGHNT and CDR2 YYREEE (reference sequence). The CDR3 totals 14 residues. The CDR3 bases are TGTGCCAGCAGCTTGGAGAACAGGGGTGGTTGCTACACCTTC. This gives the protein CASSLENRGGCYTF.

This clonotype was seen many times. This chain joins TRBV12-3 or TRBV12-4 and TRBJ2-7; weak D call: TRBD2 (6 bases). The CDR3 contains 14 residues. Trimming left V 3 bases short and J 3 bases short, with 12 bases between. CDR3 loop: CASSFGGLLYEQYF. DNA of the CDR3: TGTGCCAGCAGTTTCGGGGGATTGCTCTACGAGCAGTACTTC.

The rearrangement joins TRBV7-9 to TRBJ1-5; D is undetermined. Germline V CDR1 and CDR2: SEHNR, FQNEAQ (reference sequence). This CDR3 is 14 amino acids long. V dropped 0 bases and J dropped 5 bases, with 8 bases sitting between them. CDR3 DNA sequence: TGTGCCAGCAGCTTAGCAGGGCCCGATCAGCCCCAGCATTTT. Its protein is CASSLAGPDQPQHF. The full variable domain, in which reference TRBV7-9 and TRBJ1-5 provide the parts outside the CDR3, is DTGVSQNPRHKITKRGQNVTFRCDPISEHNRLYWYRQTLGQGPEFLTYFQNEAQLEKSRLLSDRFSAERPKGSFSTLEIQRTEQGDSAMYLCASSLAGPDQPQHFGDGTRLSIL.

V usage is TRBV3-1 and J usage is TRBJ2-3; D may correspond to TRBD1 or TRBD2 (6 bases each). Trimming cost V 5 bases and J 0 bases, with 12 bases left between them. The CDR3 has 15 amino acids. Germline values: CDR1 LGHDT, CDR2 YNNKEL (reference sequence). This CDR3 is CASSLGGTSTDTQYF. Written as DNA, the CDR3 is TGTGCCAGCAGCTTGGGGGGCACTAGCACAGATACGCAGTATTTT.

In this sample, this clonotype turned up many times. This chain joins TRBV4-2 and TRBJ2-2, with 8 nucleotides matching TRBD2. Trimming at V came to 3 bases and at J to 4 bases, leaving 10 bases not matched to a gene. This CDR3 comprises 17 residues. CDR1 is LGHNA, CDR2 YNFKEQ, per germline. CDR3 amino acids: CASSHLGSGAGTGELFF. The CDR3 DNA is TGTGCCAGCAGCCATCTTGGTAGCGGGGCTGGCACCGGGGAGCTGTTTTTT.

The chain recombines TRBV15 with TRBJ1-1, with TRBD1 as a possible D gene (6 bases). In germline, CDR1 is LNHNV, CDR2 YYDKDF (reference sequence). The CDR3 loop spans 15 amino acids. Between the trimmed V and J ends, which lost 5 bases and 3 bases, there was a span of 16 bases. This chain's CDR3 is CATSGPRGYDTEAFF. Written as DNA, the CDR3 is TGTGCCACCAGCGGCCCCAGGGGTTATGACACTGAAGCTTTCTTT.

This clonotype occurred a few times. This chain connects TRBV3-1 to TRBJ2-7; D is ambiguous. The germline V gene has CDR1 LGHDT and CDR2 YNNKEL (reference sequence). The V gene lost 2 bases and the J gene lost 6 bases, with 8 bases spanning the gap. This CDR3 contains 12 residues. The chain's CDR3 is CASSQLPLEQYF. For the CDR3, the DNA is TGTGCCAGCAGCCAACTCCCCCTCGAGCAGTACTTC.

V is TRBV9 and J is TRBJ2-3; TRBD2 aligns across 10 bases. V dropped 0 bases and J dropped 2; count of bases not matched to a gene: 3. Germline-derived CDR1 and CDR2 are SGDLS and YYNGEE. The CDR3 is 16 amino acids. The CDR3 DNA follows: TGTGCCAGCAGCGTAGATAGCGGGGGGACCACAGATACGCAGTATTTT. Protein product: CASSVDSGGTTDTQYF.

The genes are TRBV7-9 and TRBJ1-5; the D gene is possibly TRBD1 (5 bases). The CDR3 is 18 residues long. V lost 4 bases, J lost 0 bases, and 19 bases lay in between. CDR1 is SEHNR, CDR2 FQNEAQ, per germline (reference sequence). This CDR3 reads CASSSILEHGTSNQPQHF. Written as DNA, the CDR3 is TGTGCCAGCAGCTCGATACTAGAGCATGGGACTAGCAATCAGCCCCAGCATTTT. Based on the CDR3 plus reference TRBV7-9 and TRBJ1-5, the full variable domain is DTGVSQNPRHKITKRGQNVTFRCDPISEHNRLYWYRQTLGQGPEFLTYFQNEAQLEKSRLLSDRFSAERPKGSFSTLEIQRTEQGDSAMYLCASSSILEHGTSNQPQHFGDGTRLSIL.